Sequencing of this T cell receptor (beta chain) was carried out in a study of T cells after yellow fever vaccination. Germline V gene data show CDR1 as LGHNA and CDR2 as YNFKEQ. This CDR3 contains 16 residues. J gave up 2 bases and V 3 bases, and 10 bases lay outside the gene matches. This clonotype was detected a few times. Its antigen remains unidentified. They built TCR cDNA with 5'RACE template switching, a step that put in a universal primer site and UMIs. Via MiXCR, TCRdb re-called the 5' RACE reads, giving one row per CDR3 protein. The data contain 500,000 to 700,000 distinct CDR3 sequences, about a fifth of them singletons. Findings and caveats of the study: The secondary T-cell response peaked on day 5, not day 15, but was weaker. CD4 and CD8 compartments shared a small share of clonotypes, likely from convergent recombination.

V usage is TRBV4-2 and J usage is TRBJ2-7; TRBD2 agrees at 7 bases. Sequences were derived from PBMCs, sampled 15 days after the yellow fever booster vaccination. The TCR originated in a man under 40 who received the YFV17D yellow fever vaccine. In DNA form, the CDR3 reads TGTGCCAGCAGCCAGCCTTTAGCGGGTATGGCCTACGAGCAGTACTTC. This gives the protein CASSQPLAGMAYEQYF.